The present entry profiles one T cell receptor beta chain with its context. This sample is part of a study of control samples from healthy donors and cancer patients. V dropped 8 bases and J dropped 9 bases, with 11 bases sitting between them. The CDR3 is made up of 10 amino acids. CDR1 and CDR2 (germline): GTSNPN, SVGIG (reference sequence). Measured with immunoSEQ multiplex PCR; TCRdb has only the in-frame clones, and not every one. The sample includes 100,000 to 150,000 clones, approximately 90% of them seen just once. The gene calls are TRBV30 and TRBJ2-1; D is ambiguous. The sequenced material came from blood. The TCR comes from a man between 18 and 29 years old in good health. The CDR3: CAAAHFEQFF. CDR3 nucleotide sequence: TGTGCCGCAGCCCATTTTGAGCAGTTCTTC.